The 6 T cell receptor beta chains below were found in one sample sequenced in a study of long-term antiretroviral therapy in people with HIV. Version v3.0 of the immunoSEQ assay was performed at survey level. TCRdb keeps only in-frame clones here, not all; method: immunoSEQ multiplex PCR. This sample has around 30,000 clones, with 70% to 90% found just once. This material consisted of unsorted PBMCs, taken 1.1 years after starting antiretroviral therapy. The receptors derive from a young man with HIV.

The V gene is TRBV28, the J gene TRBJ2-7; TRBD1 agrees at 10 bases. Germline-derived CDR1 and CDR2 are MDHEN and SYDVKM. With V trimmed by 2 bases and J by 0 bases, 4 bases remained unmatched. The CDR3 has 16 amino acids. The CDR3 loop is CASSLARTGGSYEQYF. In DNA, the CDR3 is TGTGCCAGCAGTTTAGCCCGGACAGGGGGCTCCTACGAGCAGTACTTC.

CDR3 sequence reads: CASSLLGGWSFF. The CDR3 nucleotides read TGTGCCAGTAGTCTGTTGGGGGGTTGGTCTTTCTTT. This chain uses TRBV19 with TRBJ1-1; possible D gene TRBD1, 5 bases. This CDR3 region has 12 residues. Germline loops: CDR1 LNHDA, CDR2 SQIVND (reference sequence). V lost 5 bases to trimming and J lost 12 bases, with 16 bases between them.

V gene TRBV5-1 combines with J gene TRBJ2-3, with unresolved D. This CDR3 has 14 amino acids. Deletions cut 4 bases from V and 2 bases from J, with 11 bases between. Germline V gene lookup returns CDR1 SGHRS and CDR2 YFSETQ. The chain's CDR3 is CASSPRSHTDTQYF. CDR3 sequence (DNA): TGCGCCAGCAGCCCCCGTAGCCACACAGATACGCAGTATTTT. The full variable domain, with the rest looked up from reference TRBV5-1 and TRBJ2-3, is KAGVTQTPRYLIKTRGQQVTLSCSPISGHRSVSWYQQTPGQGLQFLFEYFSETQRNKGNFPGRFSGRQFSNSRSEMNVSTLELGDSALYLCASSPRSHTDTQYFGPGTRLTVL.

Of note for this clone: This likely comes from a read error, as the CDR3 has no conserved phenylalanine or tryptophan at its end. No DNA is shown, since the ends of the CDR3 on it are uncertain; the CDR3 is the one TCRdb lists. The chain is built from TRBV7-9 and TRBJ2-7; the listed D gene, TRBD1, was not tested against the DNA. Germline V gene data show CDR1 as SEHNR and CDR2 as FQNEAQ (reference sequence). The CDR3 numbers 12 amino acids, ends counted. Here the CDR3 reads CASSFPPGQGDL.

V usage is TRBV6-1 and J usage is TRBJ1-6; D remains ambiguous. From germline, CDR1 is MNHNS and CDR2 SASEGT. Trimming took 0 bases from V and 10 from J, leaving 10 bases between them. CDR3 length: 14 amino acids. The CDR3 coding sequence is TGTGCCAGCAGTGAAGCACGGGGAGGATCACCCCTCCACTTT. Its protein product is CASSEARGGSPLHF.

This sequence joins TRBV4-3 and TRBJ1-2; the match to TRBD1 covers 8 bases. Germline CDR1 LGHNA, CDR2 YSLEER. CDR3 length: 15 residues. The junction had 4 bases not matched to a gene; V was cut back by 1 base and J by 3 bases. CDR3 DNA: TGCGCCAGCAGCCAAGGGACAGGGAGGGACTATGGCTACACCTTC. Translated: CASSQGTGRDYGYTF.